A single T cell receptor beta chain is shown here with its context. Its specificity is unknown. This sample was included in a study of cytomegalovirus exposure and HLA in healthy donors. Generated by immunoSEQ multiplex PCR, the TCRdb table keeps only in-frame clones and is missing some. The sample comprises around 300,000 clones, around 86% of which are singletons, and roughly 1% rests with the top ten. Findings and limits, study-wide: According to the study, roughly 160 TCR beta chains were cytomegalovirus-associated.

This clonotype originated in a woman aged 18-30 years in good health and CMV-seronegative. The sequenced sample was PBMCs.

CDR3 residues: CASSHRDIGFLGELFF. Here the CDR3 DNA reads TGTGCCAGTAGTCACCGGGACATCGGGTTTCTCGGGGAGCTGTTTTTT. The rearrangement links TRBV19 to TRBJ2-2; tentative D call: TRBD1 (6 bases). The ends were cut back, 5 bases at V and 7 bases at J, with 20 bases in the middle. The CDR3 is 16 amino acids. Germline-derived CDR1 and CDR2 are LNHDA and SQIVND (reference sequence).